The 31 T cell receptor beta chains in this list originate from one sample, sequenced in a study of CD8 T cells in Susac syndrome. After extraction with the RNeasy kit, about 0.5 to 1 ug of the RNA was reverse transcribed using random hexamers. TCRdb redid the calling of the immunoSEQ multiplex PCR reads with MiXCR, one entry per CDR3 protein. The table has hundreds of thousands of distinct CDR3 sequences, around 83% seen once. The sequenced sample consisted of CD8+ T cells from PBMCs. The source is a human donor with multiple sclerosis.

The chain employs TRBV5-6 and TRBJ2-5; 10 bases line up with TRBD1. Germline-derived CDR1 and CDR2 are SGHDT and YYEEEE. There are 13 residues in the CDR3. Losses at the gene ends were 5 bases for V and 7 bases for J; bases not matched to a gene: 5. This chain's CDR3 is CASRTGGSGTQYF. CDR3 sequence (DNA): TGTGCCAGCAGGACAGGGGGCTCGGGGACCCAGTACTTC.

The genes are TRBV27 and TRBJ2-2; a possible D gene is TRBD2 (5 bases). Trimming removed 5 bases from V and 0 bases from J, with 7 bases in between. There are 14 residues in the CDR3. CDR1 and CDR2 (germline): MNHEY, SMNVEV (reference sequence). The CDR3 loop reads CASSGLPNTGELFF. DNA for the CDR3: TGTGCCAGCAGTGGACTCCCGAACACCGGGGAGCTGTTTTTT.

This rearrangement joins TRBV5-1 to TRBJ1-3; D is unclear. Germline-derived CDR1 and CDR2 are SGHRS and YFSETQ. The CDR3 is 16 amino acids. Trimming removed 0 bases from V and 0 bases from J, with 10 bases in between. The CDR3 protein is CASSLVSAGSGNTIYF. The CDR3 DNA sequence: TGCGCCAGCAGCTTGGTAAGCGCAGGCTCTGGAAACACCATATATTTT.

This rearrangement joins TRBV27 to TRBJ2-2; D unclear. Trimming took 5 bases from V and 0 from J, leaving 13 bases between them. There are 16 residues in the CDR3. Looked up from germline, CDR1 is MNHEY and CDR2 is SMNVEV (reference sequence). The CDR3 DNA reads TGTGCCAGCAGTACCCAACAGATATCGAACACCGGGGAGCTGTTTTTT. Residues: CASSTQQISNTGELFF.

This clonotype has only one observation. The rearrangement links TRBV7-2 to TRBJ1-1, with 11 bases fitting TRBD1. Germline V gene data show CDR1 as SGHTA and CDR2 as FQGNSA. This CDR3 contains 15 residues. J was trimmed by 3 bases and V by 5 bases; bases with no gene match: 5. The CDR3 spells CASSAWTGGDTEAFF. In DNA, the CDR3 is TGTGCCAGCAGCGCCTGGACAGGGGGCGACACTGAAGCTTTCTTT.

A note on this clonotype: The CDR3 does not end in the conserved phenylalanine or tryptophan, so this is likely a read error. DNA of the CDR3: TGTGCCAGCAGTTTGGCAGGAGAGAACTACGAGCAGTACCTC. Translated: CASSLAGENYEQYL. This sequence joins TRBV28 and TRBJ2-7, with D hard to call. CDR1 and CDR2 (germline): MDHEN, SYDVKM. The CDR3 has 14 residues. Trimming stripped 3 bases from V and 3 bases from J, with 12 bases between.

The chain has TRBV3-1 and TRBJ1-1, with D possibly matching TRBD1 (5 bases). CDR3 length equals 15 residues. The V gene's germline CDR1 is LGHDT and CDR2 YNNKEL (reference sequence). The germline V and J ends were trimmed by 0 bases and 10 bases, with 18 bases remaining between them. The CDR3 sequence is CASSQEIKGFRGAFF. For the CDR3, the DNA is TGTGCCAGCAGCCAAGAGATTAAAGGGTTTAGGGGAGCTTTCTTT.

This chain connects TRBV28 to TRBJ2-7; D not resolved. Germline loops: CDR1 MDHEN, CDR2 SYDVKM. The CDR3 has 14 residues. Trimming pared 4 bases from V and 6 bases from J, leaving 16 bases between. The CDR3 DNA follows: TGTGCCAGCAGTTCCCAGAAGATATGGAGCGAGCAGTACTTC. As protein: CASSSQKIWSEQYF.

The CDR3 DNA follows: TGTGCCAGCAGCTTTCAAGGGGACGAGCAGTACTTC. This gives the protein CASSFQGDEQYF. The chain joins TRBV7-9 to TRBJ2-7; D may be TRBD1 (5 bases). The V and J ends lost 3 bases and 5 bases respectively, with 8 bases between them. CDR1 and CDR2 (germline): SEHNR, FQNEAQ (reference sequence). This CDR3 has 12 amino acids.

As DNA, the CDR3 is TGTGCCAGCAGCCGAGGGGAGAACAATGAGCAGTTCTTC. This gives the protein CASSRGENNEQFF. The chain links TRBV11-2 to TRBJ2-1, with D possibly being TRBD1 or TRBD2 (5 bases each). This CDR3 has 13 residues. V gave up 5 bases and J gave up 5 bases, with 10 bases separating them. From germline, CDR1 is SGHAT and CDR2 FQNNGV.

A few counts support this clonotype. The rearrangement uses TRBV5-6 and TRBJ2-7; TRBD2 agrees at 9 bases. CDR3 length equals 15 residues. The V gene's germline CDR1 is SGHDT and CDR2 YYEEEE. The V segment lost 0 bases and the J segment 5 bases; nucleotides outside the gene matches: 6. CDR3 region: CASSLAASGIHEQYF. As DNA, the CDR3 is TGTGCCAGCAGCTTGGCCGCTAGCGGGATCCACGAGCAGTACTTC.

V is TRBV7-9 and J is TRBJ2-7, with a possible D match to TRBD2 (5 bases). The CDR3 has 11 residues. Germline V lookup: CDR1 SEHNR, CDR2 FQNEAQ (reference sequence). With 5 bases removed from V and 7 bases from J, the gap between germline ends came to 9 bases. CDR3 region: CASSPGWEQYF. DNA for the CDR3: TGTGCCAGCAGCCCGGGGTGGGAGCAGTACTTC.

The chain has TRBV30 and TRBJ2-5; TRBD2 agrees at 8 bases. The V gene end was trimmed by 8 bases and the J gene end by 6 bases; junction bases not matched to a gene: 5. Germline lookup yields CDR1 GTSNPN and CDR2 SVGIG (reference sequence). CDR3 size: 11 residues. The DNA for the CDR3 is TGTGCCGGTAGCGGGAAAAAGACCCAGTACTTC. It is translated as CAGSGKKTQYF.

This chain joins TRBV6-1 and TRBJ2-1, with a possible D match to TRBD1 (6 bases). Germline loops: CDR1 MNHNS, CDR2 SASEGT. Trimming cost V 6 bases and J 2 bases, with 20 bases left between them. This CDR3 contains 17 residues. CDR3: CASRSVGEGEPYNEQFF. The CDR3 DNA reads as TGTGCCAGCAGGTCTGTAGGTGAGGGGGAGCCCTACAATGAGCAGTTCTTC.

This clonotype appeared once. The CDR3 spells CASSGRGFNQPQHF. For the CDR3, the DNA is TGTGCCAGCAGTGGACGAGGGTTTAATCAGCCCCAGCATTTT. This chain uses TRBV25-1 with TRBJ1-5; no clear D gene. Deletions cut 4 bases from V and 4 bases from J, with 11 bases between. This CDR3 is 14 amino acids long. Germline V gives CDR1 MGHDK, CDR2 SYGVNS.

A single count supports this clonotype. The chain uses TRBV23-1 and TRBJ1-1; no clear D. TRBV23-1 counts as an open reading frame of uncertain function. CDR3 size: 11 residues. The V end lost 7 bases, the J end lost 11 bases, and 14 bases lay between the germline ends. The CDR3 DNA follows: TGCGCCAGCACTCGTACCAGATCGGCTTTCTTT. Its protein is CASTRTRSAFF.

V and J are TRBV10-2 and TRBJ2-1, with TRBD2 identical over 7 bases. This CDR3 comprises 14 residues. Per the germline V gene, CDR1 is WSHSY and CDR2 is SAAADI. V was pared by 3 bases and J by 9 bases, with 8 bases of the junction left unmatched. CDR3 DNA: TGCGCCAGCAGTGACGGGGCGGGAGTGGGTGAGCAGTTCTTC. It specifies CASSDGAGVGEQFF.

The chain combines TRBV30 with TRBJ1-2; D is unresolved. CDR3 length: 13 residues. Deletions cut 0 bases from V and 0 bases from J, with 5 bases between. CDR1 is GTSNPN and CDR2 is SVGIG in the germline V gene (reference sequence). Here the CDR3 DNA reads TGTGCCTGGAGTGTATCTGCTAACTATGGCTACACCTTC. It codes for CAWSVSANYGYTF.

V and J are TRBV20-1 and TRBJ1-5, with D possibly matching TRBD1 (5 bases). The ends were cut back, 6 bases at V and 6 bases at J, with 15 bases in the middle. The CDR3 is 13 residues long. CDR1 and CDR2 from the germline V gene are DFQATT and SNEGSKA (reference sequence). The CDR3 DNA reads as TGCAGTGCCCAAGGGGACGGGGGTCAGCCCCAGCATTTT. Its protein is CSAQGDGGQPQHF.

This clonotype was counted once. The rearrangement joins TRBV12-3 or TRBV12-4 to TRBJ2-7; either TRBD1 or TRBD2 may supply D (5 bases each). V was pared by 6 bases and J by 6 bases, with 18 bases between. There are 14 residues in the CDR3. CDR3 DNA: TGTGCCAGCAGCATCGGGACGGAGGCGGGCGAGCAGTACTTC. Translating gives CASSIGTEAGEQYF.

The chain combines TRBV4-1 with TRBJ2-1; 7 bases agree with TRBD2. The end of the DNA is better explained by TRBJ2-7, so the J call may be wrong. CDR1 is MGHRA, CDR2 YSYEKL, per germline. This CDR3 contains 14 residues. The CDR3 here is CASSQWGGIHEQYF. CDR3 coding DNA: TGCGCCAGCAGCCAATGGGGGGGTATCCACGAGCAGTACTTC.

Written as DNA, the CDR3 is TGTGCCAGCAGCTCCCCCGACGGCTCTCGGGAGAGTGAGCAGTTCTTC. It specifies CASSSPDGSRESEQFF. This chain links TRBV7-9 with TRBJ2-1; a weak D match, TRBD2 (6 bases). The CDR3 loop spans 16 amino acids. V dropped 4 bases and J dropped 9 bases, with 22 bases sitting between them. Germline V gene sequence: CDR1 SEHNR, CDR2 FQNEAQ (reference sequence).

CDR3 sequence reads: CATSSGREPSSEQYF. The DNA of the CDR3 is TGTGCCACCAGCAGTGGCAGGGAGCCCTCGTCCGAGCAGTACTTC. The rearrangement joins TRBV15 to TRBJ2-7; TRBD1 or TRBD2 may be the D gene (5 bases each). The CDR3 length is 15 residues. Trimming removed 3 bases at V and 6 bases at J, with 18 bases between. Germline CDR1 reads LNHNV; CDR2 reads YYDKDF (reference sequence).

The chain recombines TRBV9 with TRBJ1-3; D might be TRBD1 (5 bases). CDR1 is SGDLS, CDR2 YYNGEE, per germline. V shed 0 bases and J shed 8 bases, with 15 bases lying between them. This CDR3 region has 15 residues. DNA of the CDR3: TGTGCCAGCAGCGTAGCAGGGCTCCCTGGGGACACCATATATTTT. Its translation: CASSVAGLPGDTIYF.

This chain links TRBV21-1 with TRBJ2-1. TRBV21-1 is a documented pseudogene. CDR3 length: 17 amino acids. DNA for the CDR3: TGTGCCAGCAGCAAAGGGGGTAGCCGAAGAGACTACAATGAGCAGTTCTTC. It yields the protein CASSKGGSRRDYNEQFF.

This clonotype was counted once. The V gene is TRBV27, the J gene TRBJ2-1; 8 bases fit TRBD2. The ends lost 7 bases at V and 4 bases at J; junction bases unmatched: 6. CDR3 length: 14 residues. CDR1 and CDR2 (germline): MNHEY, SMNVEV (reference sequence). CDR3 DNA: TGTGCCAGCACCGGGACTAGACCATACAATGAGCAGTTCTTC. Encoded protein: CASTGTRPYNEQFF.

The V gene is TRBV4-1, the J gene TRBJ2-7, with 7 positions matching TRBD2. CDR3 size: 13 residues. After removal of 3 bases from V and 5 bases from J, the junction contained 4 bases not matched to a gene. Germline lookup yields CDR1 MGHRA and CDR2 YSYEKL. CDR3 loop: CASSQGLMDEQYF. CDR3 DNA: TGCGCCAGCAGCCAGGGACTAATGGACGAGCAGTACTTC.

This chain links TRBV11-2 with TRBJ2-1; D may match TRBD1 or TRBD2 (5 bases each). Trimming removed 5 bases from V and 2 bases from J, with 16 bases in between. The V gene's germline CDR1 is SGHAT and CDR2 FQNNGV. There are 16 residues in the CDR3. The CDR3 DNA sequence: TGTGCCAGCAGCCAGGCATGGGGGACCGCCTACAATGAGCAGTTCTTC. Translating gives CASSQAWGTAYNEQFF.

J is TRBJ2-1 and V is TRBV6-2 or TRBV6-3; 7 bases are a match to TRBD2. The germline CDR1 and CDR2 sequences are MNHEY and SVGEGT. The length of the CDR3 is 16 residues. The trim removed 4 bases at V and 2 bases at J, leaving 8 bases unmatched. The CDR3 DNA reads as TGTGCCAGCAGTTTGACCCGGGCGGGGGCCTACAATGAGCAGTTCTTC. It specifies CASSLTRAGAYNEQFF.

The V call is TRBV12-3 or TRBV12-4, the J call TRBJ2-3, with TRBD2 as a possible D gene (6 bases). V was pared by 4 bases and J by 3 bases, with 11 bases between. The CDR3 has 14 residues. The CDR3 loop is CASSSAGRTDTQYF. CDR3 nucleotides: TGTGCCAGCAGTTCTGCAGGGAGGACAGATACGCAGTATTTT.

The chain carries TRBV28 and TRBJ2-5; 10 nucleotides match TRBD1. V lost 4 bases and J lost 3; bases outside the gene matches: 5. The CDR3 consists of 15 residues. CDR1 is MDHEN and CDR2 is SYDVKM in the germline V gene. CDR3 loop: CASSYPGQGKETQYF. DNA of the CDR3: TGTGCCAGCAGTTACCCGGGACAGGGGAAAGAGACCCAGTACTTC.